The subject of this entry is one T cell receptor beta chain. The data derive from a study of quantifying T cell responses using KT2 cells. Across the whole study: TCR alpha and beta constant-region primers primed reverse transcription of RNA.

CDR3 size: 16 residues. Looked up from germline, CDR1 is ENHRY and CDR2 is SYGVKD. With 6 bases clipped from V and 1 base from J, the junction kept 6 bases outside the gene matches. A single-stranded UMI oligo with SP2 sequence was ligated to cDNA 3' ends. The first PCR ran roughly 4 cycles with an equimolar RC1.1 and RC1.2 beta primer mix. TCRdb re-called the UMI-ligation and nested PCR reads through MiXCR, storing one row per CDR3 protein. The sample yields fewer than 40,000 distinct CDR3 sequences, 7.3% seen once. J is TRBJ2-3 and V is TRBV10-3; 11 bases fit TRBD2. Sequencing was performed on PBMCs spiked with cells of the T cell clone KT2. The clonotype was recovered from a human donor. Written as DNA, the CDR3 is TGTGCCATCAGCTTCAAACTAGCGGGGGGCACAGATACGCAGTATTTT. Amino acid sequence: CAISFKLAGGTDTQYF.